Listed below are T cell receptor beta chains from one sample, sequenced in a study of shared clonotypes between healthy human individuals. Method: immunoSEQ multiplex PCR; TCRdb's copy keeps in-frame clones and lacks some. The sample lists hundreds of thousands of clones, 95% occurring once. Sequences were obtained from naive CD8+ T cells sorted from blood. These receptors originate from a woman in her 30s in good health. The CDR3 runs from the conserved cysteine through the conserved F or W. The D gene is left open where the match is weak.

j_call | v_call | d_call | cdr3_aa | cdr3_nt
TRBJ2-3 | TRBV7-6 | NA | CASSPPSWDTQYF | TGTGCCAGCAGCCCTCCGAGTTGGGATACGCAGTATTTT
TRBJ2-7 | TRBV28 | NA | CASSPRLETYEQYF | TGTGCCAGCAGTCCGAGACTGGAAACCTACGAGCAGTACTTC
TRBJ2-1 | TRBV7-9 | NA | CASRIGANEQFF | TGTGCCAGCCGGATCGGGGCCAATGAGCAGTTCTTC
TRBJ1-2 | TRBV7-9 | TRBD1 | CASSLAGGASGYTF | TGTGCCAGCAGCTTGGCAGGGGGCGCGTCTGGCTACACCTTC
TRBJ1-3 | TRBV18 | NA | CASSPRFGEGEASGNTIYF | TGTGCCAGCTCACCTCGTTTTGGTGAAGGGGAGGCCTCTGGAAACACCATATATTTT
TRBJ2-1 | TRBV6-5 | NA | CASSYVGGGYNEQFF | TGTGCCAGCAGTTACGTGGGAGGGGGTTACAATGAGCAGTTCTTC
TRBJ2-1 | TRBV29-1 | NA | CSVGAELHFNEQFF | TGCAGCGTGGGAGCGGAACTACATTTCAATGAGCAGTTCTTC
TRBJ1-1 | TRBV2 | NA | CASSGAPRWDTEAFF | TGTGCCAGCAGTGGGGCTCCTAGGTGGGACACTGAAGCTTTCTTT
TRBJ1-1 | TRBV9 | NA | CASSRGGGPTEAFF | TGTGCCAGCAGCCGCGGGGGTGGCCCCACTGAAGCTTTCTTT
TRBJ2-7 | TRBV28 | NA | CASSRVVGQAYEQYF | TGTGCCAGCAGCCGCGTCGTCGGCCAGGCGTACGAGCAGTACTTC
TRBJ1-5 | TRBV15 | NA | CATSRDQDQPQHF | TGTGCCACCAGCAGAGATCAGGATCAGCCCCAGCATTTT
TRBJ2-2 | TRBV18 | TRBD2 | CASSREVLAGMEELFF | TGTGCCAGCTCACGGGAAGTCCTAGCGGGAATGGAGGAGCTGTTTTTT
TRBJ1-2 | TRBV5-1 | TRBD1 | CASRPLDRANYGYTF | TGCGCCAGCCGCCCGTTGGACAGGGCTAACTATGGCTACACCTTC
TRBJ2-1 | TRBV27 | NA | CASSLKWAGLSGYEQFF | TGTGCCAGCAGTTTAAAGTGGGCCGGACTCTCTGGCTATGAGCAGTTCTTC
TRBJ2-1 | TRBV4-1 | NA | CASSQGINDGEQFF | TGCGCCAGCAGCCAAGGGATCAACGATGGCGAGCAGTTCTTC
TRBJ1-5 | TRBV27 | NA | CASSLSGTQPQHF | TGTGCCAGCAGTTTATCAGGGACTCAGCCCCAGCATTTT
TRBJ1-4 | TRBV11-2 | NA | CASSSRLEEKLFF | TGTGCCAGCAGCTCCCGGTTGGAGGAAAAACTGTTTTTT
TRBJ1-2 | TRBV25-1 | NA | CASSPPGGHGYGYTF | TGTGCCAGCAGTCCGCCGGGGGGGCATGGGTATGGCTACACCTTC
TRBJ1-1 | TRBV11-3 | NA | CASSLDPGGEAFF | TGTGCCAGCAGCTTAGATCCAGGTGGTGAAGCTTTCTTT
TRBJ2-2 | TRBV27 | TRBD1 | CASSPGQGVFGELFF | TGTGCCAGCAGTCCGGGACAGGGGGTTTTCGGGGAGCTGTTTTTT
TRBJ2-7 | TRBV13 | TRBD2 | CASSWGLAGGKGEQYF | TGTGCCAGCAGCTGGGGACTAGCGGGAGGGAAAGGCGAGCAGTACTTC
TRBJ2-7 | TRBV7-9 | NA | CASSLEEQPYEQYF | TGTGCCAGCAGCTTAGAAGAACAGCCCTACGAGCAGTACTTC